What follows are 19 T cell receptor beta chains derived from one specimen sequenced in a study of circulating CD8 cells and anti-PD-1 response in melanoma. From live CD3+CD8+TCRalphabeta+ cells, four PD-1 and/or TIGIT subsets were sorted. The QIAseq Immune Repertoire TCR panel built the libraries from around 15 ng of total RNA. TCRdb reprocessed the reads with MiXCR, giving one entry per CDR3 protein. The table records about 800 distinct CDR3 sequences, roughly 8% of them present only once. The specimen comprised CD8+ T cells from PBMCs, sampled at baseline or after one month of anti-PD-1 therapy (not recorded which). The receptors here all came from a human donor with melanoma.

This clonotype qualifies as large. The CDR3 nucleotides are TGTGCCAGCAGCTTAGGATTGCGCGGGGGCCACCAAGAGACCCAGTACTTC. As protein: CASSLGLRGGHQETQYF. The V and J genes are TRBV7-2 and TRBJ2-5; D may be TRBD2 (7 bases). The V gene lost 1 base and the J gene lost 0 bases, with 15 bases spanning the gap. This CDR3 region has 17 residues. CDR1 and CDR2 from the germline V gene are SGHTA and FQGNSA.

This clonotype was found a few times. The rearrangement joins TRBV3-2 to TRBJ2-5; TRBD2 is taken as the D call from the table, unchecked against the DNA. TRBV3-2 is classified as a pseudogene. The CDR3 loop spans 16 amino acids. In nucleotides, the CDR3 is TGTGCCAGCAGCCAAAGCGGACTAGTGGTACAAGAGACCCAGTACTTC. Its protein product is CASSQSGLVVQETQYF.

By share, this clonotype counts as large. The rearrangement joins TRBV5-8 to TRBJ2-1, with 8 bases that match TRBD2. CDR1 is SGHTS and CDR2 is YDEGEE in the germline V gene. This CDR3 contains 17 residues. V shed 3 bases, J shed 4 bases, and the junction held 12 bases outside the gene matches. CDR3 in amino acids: CASSSWGAGESYNEQFF. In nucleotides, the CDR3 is TGTGCCAGCAGCTCCTGGGGAGCGGGGGAGTCTTACAATGAGCAGTTCTTC.

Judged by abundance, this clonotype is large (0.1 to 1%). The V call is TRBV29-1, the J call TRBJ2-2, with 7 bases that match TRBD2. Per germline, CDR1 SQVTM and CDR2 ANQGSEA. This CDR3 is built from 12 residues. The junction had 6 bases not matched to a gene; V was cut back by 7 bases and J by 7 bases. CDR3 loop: CSAPGRGGELFF. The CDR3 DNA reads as TGCAGCGCTCCTGGGAGGGGCGGGGAGCTGTTTTTT.

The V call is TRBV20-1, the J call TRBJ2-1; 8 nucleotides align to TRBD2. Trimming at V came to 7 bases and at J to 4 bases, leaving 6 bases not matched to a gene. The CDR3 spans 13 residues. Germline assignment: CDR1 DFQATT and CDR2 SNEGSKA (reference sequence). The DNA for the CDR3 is TGCAGTGTTGGTAGCGGGGTTTACAATGAGCAGTTCTTC. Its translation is CSVGSGVYNEQFF.

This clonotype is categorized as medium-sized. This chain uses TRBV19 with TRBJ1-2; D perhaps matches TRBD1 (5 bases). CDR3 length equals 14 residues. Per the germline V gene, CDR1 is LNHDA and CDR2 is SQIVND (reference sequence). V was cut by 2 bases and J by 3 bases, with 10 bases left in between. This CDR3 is CASSIITGDYGYTF. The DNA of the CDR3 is TGTGCCAGTAGTATAATCACAGGCGACTATGGCTACACCTTC.

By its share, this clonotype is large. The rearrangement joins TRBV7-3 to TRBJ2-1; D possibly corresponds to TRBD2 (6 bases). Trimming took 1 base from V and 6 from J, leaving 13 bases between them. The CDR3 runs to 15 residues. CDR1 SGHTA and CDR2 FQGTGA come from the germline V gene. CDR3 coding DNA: TGTGCCAGCAGCTTAAGCGGCGGGGTGTTCAATGAGCAGTTCTTC. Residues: CASSLSGGVFNEQFF.

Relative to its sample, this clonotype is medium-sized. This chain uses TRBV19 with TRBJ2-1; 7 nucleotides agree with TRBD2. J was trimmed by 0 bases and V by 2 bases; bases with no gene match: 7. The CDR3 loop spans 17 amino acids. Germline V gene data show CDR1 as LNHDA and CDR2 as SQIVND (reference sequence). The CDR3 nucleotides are TGTGCCAGTAGTATAAGGTCGGGGGGAAGCTCCTACAATGAGCAGTTCTTC. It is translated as CASSIRSGGSSYNEQFF.

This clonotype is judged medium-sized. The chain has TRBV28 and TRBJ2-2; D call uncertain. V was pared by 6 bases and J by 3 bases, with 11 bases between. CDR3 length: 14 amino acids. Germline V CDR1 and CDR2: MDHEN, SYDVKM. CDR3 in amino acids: CASSPPLDTGELFF. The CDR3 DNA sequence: TGTGCCAGCAGCCCCCCTTTGGACACCGGGGAGCTGTTTTTT. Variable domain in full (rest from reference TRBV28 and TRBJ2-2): DVKVTQSSRYLVKRTGEKVFLECVQDMDHENMFWYRQDPGLGLRLIYFSYDVKMKEKGDIPEGYSVSREKKERFSLILESASTNQTSMYLCASSPPLDTGELFFGEGSRLTVL.

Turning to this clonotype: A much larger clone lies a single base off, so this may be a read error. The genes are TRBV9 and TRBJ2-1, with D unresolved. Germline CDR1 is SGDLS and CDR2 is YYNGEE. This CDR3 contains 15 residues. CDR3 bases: TGTGCCAGCAGCGTAGTTAGCAGGTCACGAAATGGGCAGTTCTTC. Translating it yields CASSVVSRSRNGQFF.

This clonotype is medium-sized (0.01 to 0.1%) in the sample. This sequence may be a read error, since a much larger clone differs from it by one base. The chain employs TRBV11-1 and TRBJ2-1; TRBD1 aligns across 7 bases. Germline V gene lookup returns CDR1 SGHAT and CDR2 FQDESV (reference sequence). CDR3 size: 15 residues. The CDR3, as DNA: TGTGCCAGCAGATCAACCGGGACAGCCTACAATAAGCAGTTCTTC. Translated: CASRSTGTAYNKQFF. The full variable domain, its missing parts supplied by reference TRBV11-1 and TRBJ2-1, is EAEVAQSPRYKITEKSQAVAFWCDPISGHATLYWYRQILGQGPELLVQFQDESVVDDSQLPKDRFSAERLKGVDSTLKIQPAELGDSAMYLCASRSTGTAYNKQFFGPGTRLTVL.

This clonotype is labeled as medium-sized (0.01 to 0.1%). The CDR3 loop is CASKDLFEKLFF. The DNA for the CDR3 is TGTGCCAGCAAGGACCTATTTGAAAAACTGTTTTTT. The chain couples TRBV2 to TRBJ1-4, with D unresolved. The V end was cut by 7 bases, the J end by 7 bases, with 10 bases between. Germline CDR1 is SNHLY and CDR2 is FYNNEI. CDR3 length equals 12 residues.

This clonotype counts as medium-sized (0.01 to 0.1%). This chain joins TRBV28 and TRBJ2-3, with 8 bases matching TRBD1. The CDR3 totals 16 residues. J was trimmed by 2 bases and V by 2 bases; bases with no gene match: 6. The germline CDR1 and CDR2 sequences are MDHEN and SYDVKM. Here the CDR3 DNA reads TGTGCCAGCAGTTTACCGGGACAGGACTTCACAGATACGCAGTATTTT. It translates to CASSLPGQDFTDTQYF.

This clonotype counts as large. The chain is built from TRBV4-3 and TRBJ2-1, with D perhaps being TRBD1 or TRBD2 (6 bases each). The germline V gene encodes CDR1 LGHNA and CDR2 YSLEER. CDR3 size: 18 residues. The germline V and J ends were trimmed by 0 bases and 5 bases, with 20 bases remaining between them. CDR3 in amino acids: CASSQDLLGTGADNEQFF. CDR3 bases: TGCGCCAGCAGCCAAGATCTTCTTGGGACGGGGGCCGACAATGAGCAGTTCTTC.

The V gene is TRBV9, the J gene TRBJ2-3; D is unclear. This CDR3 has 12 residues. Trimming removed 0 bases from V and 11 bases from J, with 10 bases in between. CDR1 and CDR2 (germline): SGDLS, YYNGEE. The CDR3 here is CASSVGADMQYF. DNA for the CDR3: TGTGCCAGCAGCGTAGGGGCAGACATGCAGTATTTT.

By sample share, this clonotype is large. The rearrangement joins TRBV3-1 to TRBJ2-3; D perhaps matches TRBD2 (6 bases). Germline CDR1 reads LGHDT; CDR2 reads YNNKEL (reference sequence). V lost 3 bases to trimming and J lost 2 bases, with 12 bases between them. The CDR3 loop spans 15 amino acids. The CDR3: CASSQFGSNTDTQYF. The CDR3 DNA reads TGTGCCAGCAGCCAGTTCGGGAGCAACACAGATACGCAGTATTTT.

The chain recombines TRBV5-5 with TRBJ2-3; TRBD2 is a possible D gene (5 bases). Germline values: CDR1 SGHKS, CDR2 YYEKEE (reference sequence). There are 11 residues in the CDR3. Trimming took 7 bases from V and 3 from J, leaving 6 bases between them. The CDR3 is CASGETDTQYF. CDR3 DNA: TGTGCCAGCGGGGAGACAGATACGCAGTATTTT.

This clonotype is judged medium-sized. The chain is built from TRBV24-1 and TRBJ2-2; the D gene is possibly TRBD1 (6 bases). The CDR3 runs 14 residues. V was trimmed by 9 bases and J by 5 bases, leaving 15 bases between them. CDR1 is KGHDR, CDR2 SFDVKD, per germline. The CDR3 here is CATEEAGVTGELFF. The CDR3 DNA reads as TGTGCCACCGAGGAGGCAGGGGTTACCGGGGAGCTGTTTTTT.

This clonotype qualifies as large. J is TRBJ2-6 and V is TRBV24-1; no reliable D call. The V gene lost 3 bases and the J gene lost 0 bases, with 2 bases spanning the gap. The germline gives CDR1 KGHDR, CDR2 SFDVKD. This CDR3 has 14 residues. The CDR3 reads CATSDSSGANVLTF. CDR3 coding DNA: TGTGCCACCAGTGATAGCTCTGGGGCCAACGTCCTGACTTTC.